Shown below are 2 T cell receptor beta chains from a single sample sequenced in a study of graft-versus-host responses after intestinal transplantation. No cognate antigen is known for these TCRs. Profiled with immunoSEQ multiplex PCR; TCRdb holds only in-frame clones, not every one. The sample has roughly 75,000 clones, around 91% seen once. The source material was unstimulated CD4+ T cells sorted from spleen or lymph node cells, sampled before intestinal transplant. These receptors were taken from a human donor who received an intestinal transplant.

V usage is TRBV19 and J usage is TRBJ2-5; 9 bases match TRBD1. From germline, CDR1 is LNHDA and CDR2 SQIVND (reference sequence). There are 16 residues in the CDR3. The V gene end was trimmed by 5 bases and the J gene end by 4 bases; junction bases not matched to a gene: 11. The CDR3 region is CASSLFGGTGIETQYF. Here the CDR3 DNA reads TGTGCCAGTAGTTTATTTGGTGGGACAGGGATAGAGACCCAGTACTTC.

This chain links TRBV5-4 with TRBJ2-2; TRBD2 agrees at 10 bases. This CDR3 is 15 amino acids long. From germline, CDR1 is SGHNT and CDR2 YYREEE (reference sequence). Trimming took 2 bases from V and 4 from J; bases not matched to a gene: 2. The CDR3 DNA reads as TGTGCCAGCAGCTTTGAGCGGGGGGGCACCGGGGAGCTGTTTTTT. Its translation is CASSFERGGTGELFF.